This T cell receptor (beta chain) was obtained from a study of Graves' ophthalmopathy and Graves' hyperthyroidism. On the study more broadly: Stable hyperthyroidism denotes an absence of ophthalmopathy throughout 18 months of follow-up.

Amplification from RNA transcripts yielded the TCR beta CDR3 regions. After a first-round RT-PCR with HTBI primers, a second-round multiplex PCR was run. TCRdb ran MiXCR on the multiplex PCR reads and lists one entry per CDR3 protein. The sample carries 900,000 to 1,200,000 distinct CDR3 sequences, 35% to 45% recorded once. This clonotype was seen many times. Its target is unknown. The CDR3 is made up of 14 amino acids. Germline CDR1 reads DFQATT; CDR2 reads SNEGSKA (reference sequence). V lost 3 bases and J lost 3; bases outside the gene matches: 5. The study recruited hyperthyroidism patients aged 18 to 65 who were newly diagnosed, under 2 months' duration. Study results and caveats: The model reached just under 71% sensitivity and approximately 72% specificity for predicting ophthalmopathy progression. Most thyroid-expanded clonotypes exceeding 0.001 frequency were also found in blood.

The sequence came from an adult man with Graves' hyperthyroidism. The sequencing input was peripheral blood or thyroid tissue (not recorded which). The chain employs TRBV20-1 and TRBJ1-2; TRBD1 agrees at 9 bases. CDR3 residues: CSASRQGEDYGYTF. The DNA for the CDR3 is TGCAGTGCTAGTCGACAGGGGGAAGACTATGGCTACACCTTC.